These 14 T cell receptor beta chains share one sample of origin, sequenced in a study of regulatory T cells in long-lasting Graves disease. As to time point: newly diagnosed GD, antithyroid drugs for less than 3 months. Extracted RNA from PBMCs served as the source of the TCR library. Assembly of TCR beta libraries relied on iRepertoire HTBI primers together with Arm-PCR of CDR3 regions. In TCRdb, the multiplex PCR reads were re-called with MiXCR into one record per CDR3 protein. The sample has some 600,000 distinct CDR3 sequences, about 16% seen once. These data are also associated with another study on T cells in Graves' hyperthyroidism and ophthalmopathy.

The sequencing here drew on peripheral blood mononuclear cells (PBMCs), taken at new diagnosis, from a patient treated with antithyroid drugs. The receptors were sampled from a man in his late teens or twenties with Graves disease.

This clonotype was seen more than once but under ten times. The rearrangement links TRBV7-9 to TRBJ2-1, with D tentatively TRBD2 (7 bases). The CDR3 consists of 16 residues. Looked up from germline, CDR1 is SEHNR and CDR2 is FQNEAQ (reference sequence). The V gene lost 5 bases and the J gene lost 3 bases, with 17 bases spanning the gap. CDR3 nucleotides: TGTGCCAGCAGCGCCGATGGGGGCGGGAGCTACAATGAGCAGTTCTTC. Protein product: CASSADGGGSYNEQFF.

This clonotype has a handful of counts. The J gene is TRBJ1-6, the V gene TRBV27; TRBD1 agrees at 9 bases. Germline-derived CDR1 and CDR2 are MNHEY and SMNVEV (reference sequence). There are 15 residues in the CDR3. Germline trimming cut 10 bases from V and 0 bases from J; bases unmatched to any gene: 4. CDR3 bases: TGTGCCACCAAGACAGGGGGCTCCTATAATTCACCCCTCCACTTT. Translated: CATKTGGSYNSPLHF.

This clonotype was found a few times. This chain uses TRBV2 with TRBJ2-7; no firm D call. The CDR3 is made up of 15 amino acids. Trimming pared 8 bases from V and 2 bases from J, leaving 19 bases between. Germline assignment: CDR1 SNHLY and CDR2 FYNNEI. The DNA for the CDR3 is TGTGCCAGCGCACAACTACAAAGAGGTGCCTACGAGCAGTACTTC. Residues: CASAQLQRGAYEQYF.

This clonotype was seen repeatedly, ten times or more. The chain carries TRBV15 and TRBJ1-1, with D uncertain. Per the germline V gene, CDR1 is LNHNV and CDR2 is YYDKDF (reference sequence). V dropped 1 base and J dropped 6 bases, with 9 bases sitting between them. The CDR3 runs to 13 residues. The CDR3 spells CATSRGLMAEAFF. The CDR3 coding sequence is TGTGCCACCAGCAGAGGCCTTATGGCTGAAGCTTTCTTT.

The chain carries TRBV14 and TRBJ2-7; 10 nucleotides agree with TRBD2. CDR1 and CDR2 from the germline V gene are SGHDN and FVKESK. The CDR3 consists of 16 residues. Trimming removed 0 bases from V and 2 bases from J; junction bases left unmatched: 4. CDR3 in DNA: TGTGCCAGCAGCCAAGACACTAGCGGGATCCCCTACGAGCAGTACTTC. Encoded protein: CASSQDTSGIPYEQYF.

Ten or more counts support this clonotype. This sequence joins TRBV28 and TRBJ2-3, with D possibly TRBD1 on 5 matching bases. V was pared by 10 bases and J by 2 bases, with 13 bases between. Germline V gives CDR1 MDHEN, CDR2 SYDVKM. This CDR3 is built from 13 residues. Here the CDR3 reads CAITQETTDTQYF. CDR3 DNA: TGTGCCATCACACAGGAAACCACAGATACGCAGTATTTT.

The chain joins TRBV6-1 to TRBJ2-3, with TRBD2 matching 13 bases. The germline V gene has CDR1 MNHNS and CDR2 SASEGT. This CDR3 has 19 amino acids. Losses at the gene ends were 7 bases for V and 2 bases for J; bases not matched to a gene: 15. The CDR3 DNA follows: TGTGCCAGCAAACGTGCCCGAAGGACTAGCGGGAGTCTCACAGATACGCAGTATTTT. This encodes CASKRARRTSGSLTDTQYF.

There are a few counts of this clonotype. CDR3 sequence (DNA): TGTGCCAGCAGTTTCAAAAGGGACGGTGAGCAGTTCTTC. Its protein product is CASSFKRDGEQFF. The rearrangement links TRBV12-3 or TRBV12-4 to TRBJ2-1, with D perhaps assigned TRBD1 or TRBD2 (5 bases each). V lost 3 bases and J lost 9, with 12 bases in between. The CDR3 totals 13 residues.

This clonotype has only a few counts. The CDR3 DNA is TGTGCCAGCAGCCCCCTAGCGGGAGGGCGGGACAATGAGCAGTTCTTC. Translation gives CASSPLAGGRDNEQFF. V and J are TRBV3-1 and TRBJ2-1; the match to TRBD2 covers 12 bases. This CDR3 spans 16 amino acids. Per germline, CDR1 LGHDT and CDR2 YNNKEL (reference sequence). V trimming: 4 bases; J trimming: 5 bases; junction bases outside the gene matches: 6.

A few counts support this clonotype. The chain links TRBV7-2 to TRBJ2-3; 9 nucleotides agree with TRBD2. CDR1 and CDR2 from the germline V gene are SGHTA and FQGNSA. CDR3 length equals 15 residues. The V segment lost 2 bases and the J segment 6 bases; nucleotides outside the gene matches: 6. CDR3 sequence (DNA): TGTGCCAGCAGCTTACTAGCGGGGACGCACGATACGCAGTATTTT. It translates to CASSLLAGTHDTQYF.

The chain is built from TRBV6-2 or TRBV6-3 and TRBJ1-4; weak D call: TRBD1 (6 bases). CDR1 and CDR2 (germline): MNHEY, SVGEGT. The CDR3 contains 16 residues. V dropped 5 bases and J dropped 2 bases, with 15 bases sitting between them. CDR3: CASSEMGGATNEKLFF. The CDR3, as DNA: TGTGCCAGCAGTGAAATGGGGGGCGCGACTAATGAAAAACTGTTTTTT.

In its sample, this clonotype was seen many times. The chain has TRBV12-3 or TRBV12-4 and TRBJ2-5; tentative D call: TRBD1 (6 bases). The CDR3 is made up of 14 amino acids. V shed 7 bases and J shed 2 bases, with 14 bases lying between them. CDR3 protein: CASTSEGVQETQYF. CDR3 coding DNA: TGTGCCAGCACCTCCGAGGGGGTACAAGAGACCCAGTACTTC.

This clonotype has only a few counts. This chain links TRBV28 with TRBJ2-1, with TRBD2 matching 8 bases. Germline values: CDR1 MDHEN, CDR2 SYDVKM. The CDR3 is 16 amino acids. Trimming cost V 5 bases and J 2 bases; bases outside gene matches: 8. CDR3 sequence: CASSPPRLATYNEQFF. The CDR3 nucleotides are TGTGCCAGCAGTCCCCCGCGACTAGCGACCTACAATGAGCAGTTCTTC.

Worth noting for this clonotype: The junction differs from germline at one of its ends, possibly a read error. V and J are TRBV11-2 and TRBJ2-7; D perhaps matches TRBD2 (6 bases). CDR1 is SGHAT, CDR2 FQNNGV, per germline. This CDR3 region has 21 residues. CDR3 protein: CASSDRKRGGLTGTSPYEQCF. The CDR3 nucleotides are TGTGCCAGCAGTGATAGGAAACGTGGAGGCCTGACCGGGACTTCCCCTTACGAGCAGTGCTTC.